The subject of this entry is one TCR beta chain. PCR was performed a second time for roughly 7 to 11 cycles using a sample-barcoded 5' primer and a J-beta primer mix. One entry per CDR3 protein, called by TCRdb with MiXCR from the 5' RACE reads. The sample holds approximately 880,000 distinct CDR3 sequences, about 48% seen once. The sample comes from a study of blood T cells in healthy people across ages. In germline, CDR1 is SQVTM, CDR2 ANQGSEA. This CDR3 is built from 13 residues. Sequences were obtained from blood. V and J are TRBV29-1 and TRBJ2-5; the D gene is possibly TRBD2 (5 bases). The J call could be wrong; TRBJ2-7 is a better fit for the DNA end. The origin of this receptor is a man younger than 40 in good health. The CDR3 sequence: CSVENRDSYEQYF. CDR3 DNA: TGCAGCGTTGAAAACCGGGACTCCTACGAGCAGTACTTC.